The rows below give T cell receptor beta chains drawn from one sample of a study of cytomegalovirus exposure and HLA in healthy donors. TCRdb keeps only in-frame clones here, not all; method: immunoSEQ multiplex PCR. The sample records about 190,000 clones, around 81% being singletons. The sequencing input was PBMCs. These receptors originate from a man between 18 and 35 years old in good health and CMV-seronegative. CDR3s include the opening cysteine and the closing phenylalanine or tryptophan. Each record gives: clone size, J gene, V gene, D gene, CDR3 DNA, CDR3 protein. The D gene is left open where the match is weak. Only part of the rows carry a size: once, few, many, or a class if the clone is expanded.

NA	TRBJ1-2	TRBV6-1	NA	TGTGCCAGCAGTGTAAACAGGGACGGCTACACCTTC	CASSVNRDGYTF
NA	TRBJ2-3	TRBV2	NA	TGTGCCAGTAAGACAGTTATTAGCACAGATACGCAGTATTTT	CASKTVISTDTQYF
once	TRBJ2-2	TRBV10-3	TRBD1	TGTGCCATCACCCAGGGGGTCGGGGCCACCGGGGAGCTGTTTTTT	CAITQGVGATGELFF
NA	TRBJ1-1	TRBV19	NA	TGTGCCAGTAGTATGGTGGCAAGGGGCGACACTGAAGCTTTCTTT	CASSMVARGDTEAFF
NA	TRBJ2-7	TRBV28	NA	TGTGCCAGCGAAGTGACTGGGGCCTACGAGCAGTACTTC	CASEVTGAYEQYF
NA	TRBJ1-4	TRBV10-3	NA	TGTGCCATCAAAGGGGTAGATGAAAAACTGTTTTTT	CAIKGVDEKLFF
NA	TRBJ2-7	TRBV19	NA	TGTGCCAGTAGTATTGTGGCGGGTCTAACCGCCTACGAGCAGTACTTC	CASSIVAGLTAYEQYF
NA	TRBJ2-5	TRBV19	TRBD2	TGTGCCAGTAGGACACTAGCGGGAGGGGGAGAGACCCAGTACTTC	CASRTLAGGGETQYF
NA	TRBJ2-1	TRBV29-1	TRBD1	TGCAGCGTCGGGGCGGACAGGCTTGATGAGCAGTTCTTC	CSVGADRLDEQFF
NA	TRBJ2-5	TRBV5-1	NA	TGCGCCAGCAGCTTGGGGATGTGGGAGACCCAAGAGACCCAGTACTTC	CASSLGMWETQETQYF
NA	TRBJ2-3	TRBV30	NA	TGTGCCTGGAGCCGCGACGGGTATAGCACAGATACGCAGTATTTT	CAWSRDGYSTDTQYF
NA	TRBJ1-3	TRBV5-5	TRBD1	TGTGCCAGCACAAACAGGGGCAACTCTGGAAACACCATATATTTT	CASTNRGNSGNTIYF
NA	TRBJ2-1	TRBV28	TRBD2	TGTGCCGGAACCGAGGGCGGGAGAGGGAGGGATGAGCAGTTCTTC	CAGTEGGRGRDEQFF
few	TRBJ1-1	TRBV7-8	TRBD1	TGTGCCAGCAGCACCCGACAGGGGAGGGCTGAAGCTTTCTTT	CASSTRQGRAEAFF
NA	TRBJ1-5	TRBV5-1	NA	TGCGCCAGCAGCTTGTGGGGAGGCAATCAGCCCCAGCATTTT	CASSLWGGNQPQHF
NA	TRBJ2-2	TRBV10-2	TRBD1	TGCGCCAGCAGCCGGGACAGGAACACCGGGGAGCTGTTTTTT	CASSRDRNTGELFF
NA	TRBJ2-7	TRBV4-3	NA	TGCGCCAGCAGCCGCCGGGACACAATGGACGAGCAGTACTTC	CASSRRDTMDEQYF
NA	TRBJ2-1	TRBV2	NA	TGTGCCGCCCGGAGCTCCTACAATGAGCAGTTCTTC	CAARSSYNEQFF
NA	TRBJ2-2	TRBV5-1	NA	TGCGCCAGCAGCATCGACATGGCCGGGGAGCTGTTTTTT	CASSIDMAGELFF
NA	TRBJ2-5	TRBV4-3	TRBD1	TGCGCCAGCAGCCAAGATGGGGACAGGGCGTGGGAGACCCAGTACTTC	CASSQDGDRAWETQYF
NA	TRBJ2-7	TRBV5-1	TRBD1	TGCGCCAGCAGCCCGGACGCTACAGGGGGCGGCTACGAGCAGTACTTC	CASSPDATGGGYEQYF
NA	TRBJ2-3	TRBV28	TRBD1	TGTGCCAGCAGGTCTTGGACAGGGAGGCCAGATACGCAGTATTTT	CASRSWTGRPDTQYF
NA	TRBJ2-7	TRBV18	TRBD2	TGTGCCAGCTCATCGACTAGCCCACCCGAGCAGTACTTC	CASSSTSPPEQYF
NA	TRBJ2-7	TRBV30	NA	TGTGCCTGGAGTGTTGGGGGCTCTAGCTCCTACGAGCAGTACTTC	CAWSVGGSSSYEQYF
NA	TRBJ2-7	TRBV7-9	NA	TGTGCCAGCAGCCGCTCTAAACAGGGTTTGGGCCGGAACTACGAGCAGTACTTC	CASSRSKQGLGRNYEQYF
NA	TRBJ2-3	TRBV7-3	TRBD2	TGTGCCAGCAGCCAAGGACTAGCGGGAGCGAAAGATACGCAGTATTTT	CASSQGLAGAKDTQYF
NA	TRBJ1-4	TRBV7-6	NA	TGTGCCAGCAGCTTAGAACGACAGGCAGACTTTGAAAAACTGTTTTTT	CASSLERQADFEKLFF
NA	TRBJ2-7	TRBV19	NA	TGTGCCAGTAGTATAGAGCTAAGAGCCTACGAGCAGTACTTC	CASSIELRAYEQYF
NA	TRBJ1-6	TRBV11-2	TRBD1	TGTGCCAGCAGCGGACAGGGTCCTAATTCACCCCTCCACTTT	CASSGQGPNSPLHF
few	TRBJ1-2	TRBV7-2	NA	TGTGCCAGCAGCCCCTTTGGGGGCAAGGGCTACACCTTC	CASSPFGGKGYTF
once	TRBJ2-3	TRBV7-9	TRBD2	TGTGCCAAAACCTACCCCCGCGGGAGGGCCGGGTCAGATACGCAGTATTTT	CAKTYPRGRAGSDTQYF
once	TRBJ2-2	TRBV7-6	TRBD2	TGTGCCAGCAGCTCCGTGGGACTAGCGGGGGGGACCGGGGAGCTGTTTTTT	CASSSVGLAGGTGELFF
NA	TRBJ2-7	TRBV5-1	NA	TGCGCCAGCAGCTTATACCAGGGTGGCGAGCAGTACTTC	CASSLYQGGEQYF